This section outlines one T cell receptor beta chain sequence together with its context. This sample is part of a study of cytomegalovirus exposure and HLA in healthy donors. Between the trimmed V and J ends, which lost 1 base and 9 bases, there was a span of 15 bases. The CDR3 contains 13 residues. Looked up from germline, CDR1 is GTSNPN and CDR2 is SVGIG (reference sequence). The PCR had 60 Vbeta and 13 Jbeta primers. Repertoires were generated with immunoSEQ multiplex PCR, while TCRdb's copy carries only in-frame clones and drops some. The sample has 100,000 to 120,000 clones, 65% to 80% seen once.

The sample taken for sequencing was PBMCs. The chain employs TRBV30 and TRBJ1-1; D call uncertain. This TCR was sampled from a man aged 25 to 45 in good health and CMV-seropositive. The CDR3 nucleotides read TGTGCCTGGAGTGCAGGTAAGGGAGGGAAAGCTTTCTTT. Translating it yields CAWSAGKGGKAFF.